This T cell receptor beta chain is from a study of post-analysis software for immune sequencing data (dated by TCRdb to between 2015 and 2016). Turning to the overall study: The recorded disease courses included relapsing-remitting, secondary progressive and progressive-relapsing multiple sclerosis, and some patients had no subtype annotation. The multiple sclerosis patient repertoires were compared with about a dozen previously published healthy control repertoires from donors aged roughly 6 to 27 years. A subset of samples was prepared in parallel using single-end sample barcoding, then pooled and co-amplified after Illumina adapter ligation. Beyond this particular receptor, the publication reports: Significantly higher frequencies in patients than in controls were found for a handful of TRBV segments, including TRBV5-6, TRBV5-1 and TRBV20-1. When samples were clustered directly using the F measure, samples prepared in the same batch co-clustered strongly, which prompted a batch-effect correction. The control group was slightly older than the multiple sclerosis patient group. Significantly lower normalized Chao1 diversity was found in multiple sclerosis patients than in controls, suggesting substantial peripheral T-cell clonal expansion.

To demonstrate the VDJtools post-analysis software, the study profiled TCR beta repertoires from the peripheral blood of 13 young patients with multiple sclerosis. The patients with multiple sclerosis were children and adolescents between roughly 6 and 17 years of age. Preparation of the library involved PCR. TCRdb lists the instrument as Illumina HiSeq 2500. To reduce PCR and sequencing biases, unique molecular identifiers were incorporated into the TCR beta cDNA libraries. About 500,000 cDNA molecules were obtained per 1 to 10 million input T cells, so each molecule approximated one T cell. The patient libraries were prepared and sequenced with the same protocol used for the earlier healthy control dataset. Samples belonging to the same batch were prepared together, multiplexed and sequenced on a shared HiSeq lane. In the paper's pipeline: Raw barcoded reads were processed with MIGEC, and single-read molecular identifier groups were discarded before consensus assembly and CDR3 extraction. Clonotype tables were post-analysed with VDJtools, and diversity was normalized by down-sampling all datasets to the smallest sample size. Repertoire overlap clustering matched CDR3 amino acid but not nucleotide sequences to correct batch-related cross-sample contamination. TCRdb reprocessing: public reads trimmed at Q25 with fastp, clones called with MiXCR, in-frame beta chains kept. Rows are combined by CDR3 protein, so each entry shows the most common genes and DNA. V and J calls and clone size were set by TCRdb, not the authors. Within this sample are some 700,000 distinct CDR3 sequences, with 59% of them counted one time only. The top ten clones comprise roughly 12% of the sample.

This clonotype is a singleton in its sample. The antigen this receptor binds is unknown. No much larger clone is present one base from it, and per-base qualities are unavailable. The CDR3 starts with the cysteine, ends with the phenylalanine, and has 12 residues. The entry retains the CDR3 DNA only, 36 bases that are in frame from base 1. The V and J ends are trimmed by 3 bases and 4 bases, leaving 9 bases between them. CDR1 is given as DFQATT and CDR2 as SNEGSKA, both from the germline V gene (reference sequence). Recombination joined TRBV20-1 with TRBJ1-2; the D gene is possibly TRBD1, with 5 bases matching. The receptor was isolated from a girl aged 2-10 years with multiple sclerosis. The sample was blood. The CDR3 loop reads CSARGTSYGYTF. At the DNA level, the sequence is TGCAGTGCTAGGGGGACCTCCTATGGCTACACCTTC.